This T cell receptor beta chain was documented in a study of control samples from healthy donors and cancer patients. Only in-frame clones appear in the TCRdb table, and some are missing; sequencing was by immunoSEQ multiplex PCR. Counted here are over 75,000 clones, about four fifths occurring once; the ten biggest clones make up 1.5% to 2%. The CDR3 runs 16 residues. The V and J ends lost 1 base and 6 bases respectively, with 15 bases between them. CDR1 is LNHNV and CDR2 is YYDKDF in the germline V gene (reference sequence). This TCR came from a man in his 60s in good health. J is TRBJ2-2 and V is TRBV15; a weak D match, TRBD1 (5 bases). The sequenced sample consisted of blood. CDR3 sequence reads: CATSRGGRVGAGELFF. CDR3 DNA: TGTGCCACCAGCAGAGGGGGCAGGGTGGGCGCCGGGGAGCTGTTTTTT.